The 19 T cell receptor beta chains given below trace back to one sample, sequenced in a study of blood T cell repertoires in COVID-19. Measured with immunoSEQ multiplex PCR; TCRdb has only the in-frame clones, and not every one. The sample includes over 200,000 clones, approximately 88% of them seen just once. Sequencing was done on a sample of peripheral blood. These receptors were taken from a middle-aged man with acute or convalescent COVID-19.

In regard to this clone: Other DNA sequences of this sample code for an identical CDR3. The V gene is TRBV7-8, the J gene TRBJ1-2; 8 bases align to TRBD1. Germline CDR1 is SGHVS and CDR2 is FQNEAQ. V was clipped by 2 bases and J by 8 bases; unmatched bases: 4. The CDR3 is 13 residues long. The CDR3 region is CASSLQGARGYTF. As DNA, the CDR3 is TGTGCCAGCAGCTTACAGGGGGCAAGAGGCTACACCTTC.

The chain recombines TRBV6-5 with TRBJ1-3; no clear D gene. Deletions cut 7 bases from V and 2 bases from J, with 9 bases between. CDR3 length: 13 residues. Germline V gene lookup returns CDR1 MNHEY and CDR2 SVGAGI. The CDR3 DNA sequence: TGTGCCAGCACTCCGGGAACTGGAAACACCATATATTTT. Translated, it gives CASTPGTGNTIYF.

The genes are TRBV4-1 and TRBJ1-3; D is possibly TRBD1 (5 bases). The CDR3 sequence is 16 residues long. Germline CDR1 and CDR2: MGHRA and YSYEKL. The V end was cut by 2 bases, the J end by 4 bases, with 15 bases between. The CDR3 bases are TGCGCCAGCAGCCAACCGAGGACAAATCCCGGAAACACCATATATTTT. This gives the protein CASSQPRTNPGNTIYF.

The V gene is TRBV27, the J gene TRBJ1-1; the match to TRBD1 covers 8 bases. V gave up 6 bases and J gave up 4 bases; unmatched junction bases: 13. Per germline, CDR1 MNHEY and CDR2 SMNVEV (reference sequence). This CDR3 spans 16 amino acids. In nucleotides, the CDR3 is TGTGCCAGCAGCTCTCCATTCACAGGGGGGGGCACTGAAGCTTTCTTT. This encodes CASSSPFTGGGTEAFF.

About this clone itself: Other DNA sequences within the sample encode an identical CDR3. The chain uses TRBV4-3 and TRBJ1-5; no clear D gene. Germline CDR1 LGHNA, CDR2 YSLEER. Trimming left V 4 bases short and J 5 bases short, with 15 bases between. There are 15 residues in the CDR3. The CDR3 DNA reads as TGCGCCAGCAGCCCTGGAGTAGCATCCTATCAGCCCCAGCATTTT. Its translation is CASSPGVASYQPQHF.

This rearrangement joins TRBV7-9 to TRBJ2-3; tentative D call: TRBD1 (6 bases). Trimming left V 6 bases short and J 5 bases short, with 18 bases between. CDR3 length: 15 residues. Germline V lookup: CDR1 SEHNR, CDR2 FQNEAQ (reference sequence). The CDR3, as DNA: TGTGCCAGCAGAAAACCCCCAGGGGTGGAAGATACGCAGTATTTT. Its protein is CASRKPPGVEDTQYF.

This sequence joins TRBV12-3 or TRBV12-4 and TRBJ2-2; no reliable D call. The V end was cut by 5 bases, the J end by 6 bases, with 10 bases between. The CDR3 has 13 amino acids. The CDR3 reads CASSALIAGELFF. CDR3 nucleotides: TGTGCCAGCAGTGCGTTAATCGCCGGGGAGCTGTTTTTT.

Here the CDR3 reads CASSLASTRGPNEQFF. The CDR3 coding sequence is TGTGCCAGCAGCTTAGCCTCTACCAGGGGGCCCAATGAGCAGTTCTTC. The chain is built from TRBV7-9 and TRBJ2-1, with 8 bases aligning to TRBD1. After removal of 0 bases from V and 6 bases from J, the junction contained 7 bases not matched to a gene. This CDR3 comprises 16 residues. CDR1 is SEHNR and CDR2 is FQNEAQ in the germline V gene (reference sequence).

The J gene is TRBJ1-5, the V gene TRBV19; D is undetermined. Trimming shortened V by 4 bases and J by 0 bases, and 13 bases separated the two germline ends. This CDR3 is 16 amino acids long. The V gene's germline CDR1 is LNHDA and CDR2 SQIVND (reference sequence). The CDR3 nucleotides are TGTGCCAGTAGTAGTGTAGGGAGTTATAGCAATCAGCCCCAGCATTTT. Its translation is CASSSVGSYSNQPQHF.

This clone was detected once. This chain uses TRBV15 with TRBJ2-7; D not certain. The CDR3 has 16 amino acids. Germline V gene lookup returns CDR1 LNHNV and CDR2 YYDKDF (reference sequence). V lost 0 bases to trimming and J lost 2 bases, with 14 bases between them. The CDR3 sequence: CATSRDYGSSAYEQYF. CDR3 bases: TGTGCCACCAGCAGAGATTATGGTTCTTCAGCCTACGAGCAGTACTTC.

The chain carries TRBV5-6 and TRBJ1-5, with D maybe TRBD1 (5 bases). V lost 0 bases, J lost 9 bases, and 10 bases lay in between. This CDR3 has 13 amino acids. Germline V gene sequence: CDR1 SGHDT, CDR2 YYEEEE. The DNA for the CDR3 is TGTGCCAGCAGCTTGGAAGGGGTAGGGCCCCAGCATTTT. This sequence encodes CASSLEGVGPQHF.

The CDR3 protein is CASSQDWGGGRGYTF. CDR3 DNA: TGCGCCAGCAGCCAAGATTGGGGAGGGGGGAGAGGCTACACCTTC. V is TRBV4-3 and J is TRBJ1-2, with D possibly TRBD1 on 6 matching bases. CDR3 size: 15 residues. The germline V and J ends were trimmed by 0 bases and 8 bases, with 16 bases remaining between them. Germline CDR1 and CDR2: LGHNA and YSLEER.

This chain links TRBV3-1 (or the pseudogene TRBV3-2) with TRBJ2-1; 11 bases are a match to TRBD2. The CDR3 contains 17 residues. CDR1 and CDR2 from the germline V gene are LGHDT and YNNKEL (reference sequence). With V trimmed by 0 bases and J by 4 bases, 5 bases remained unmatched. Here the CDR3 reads CASSQDLGTSGYNEQFF. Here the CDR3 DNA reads TGTGCCAGCAGCCAAGATCTCGGGACTAGCGGTTACAATGAGCAGTTCTTC.

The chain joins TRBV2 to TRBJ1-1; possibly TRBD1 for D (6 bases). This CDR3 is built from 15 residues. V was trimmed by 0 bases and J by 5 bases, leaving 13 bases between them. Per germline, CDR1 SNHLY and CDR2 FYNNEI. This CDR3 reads CASSEAGQWETEAFF. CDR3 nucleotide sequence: TGTGCCAGCAGTGAAGCAGGACAGTGGGAGACTGAAGCTTTCTTT. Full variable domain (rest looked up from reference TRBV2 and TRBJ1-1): EPEVTQTPSHQVTQMGQEVILRCVPISNHLYFYWYRQILGQKVEFLVSFYNNEISEKSEIFDDQFSVERPDGSNFTLKIRSTKLEDSAMYFCASSEAGQWETEAFFGQGTRLTVV.

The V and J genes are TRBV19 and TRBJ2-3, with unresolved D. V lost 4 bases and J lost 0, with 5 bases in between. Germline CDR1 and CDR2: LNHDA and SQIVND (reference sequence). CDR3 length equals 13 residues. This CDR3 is CASSRPSTDTQYF. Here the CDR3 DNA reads TGTGCCAGTAGTAGGCCTAGCACAGATACGCAGTATTTT.

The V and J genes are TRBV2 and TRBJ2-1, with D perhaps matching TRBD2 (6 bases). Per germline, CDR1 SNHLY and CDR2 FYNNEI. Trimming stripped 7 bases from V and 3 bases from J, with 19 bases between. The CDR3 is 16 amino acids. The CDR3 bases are TGTGCCAGCACCGGGTCGGTTGAAGCGGGCTACAATGAGCAGTTCTTC. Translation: CASTGSVEAGYNEQFF.

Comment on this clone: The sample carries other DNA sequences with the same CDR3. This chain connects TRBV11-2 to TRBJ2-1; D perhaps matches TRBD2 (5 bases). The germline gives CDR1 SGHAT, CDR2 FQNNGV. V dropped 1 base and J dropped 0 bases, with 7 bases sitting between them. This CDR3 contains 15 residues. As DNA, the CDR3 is TGTGCCAGCAGCTTAGGGCTAGCCTCCTACAATGAGCAGTTCTTC. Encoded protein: CASSLGLASYNEQFF.

DNA of the CDR3: TGTGCCAGCAGAAGTGGACAGAAGCAGTACTTC. This codes for CASRSGQKQYF. This chain uses TRBV6-5 with TRBJ2-7; possibly TRBD1 for D (6 bases). The V and J ends lost 6 bases and 8 bases respectively, with 11 bases between them. In germline, CDR1 is MNHEY, CDR2 SVGAGI. The CDR3 contains 11 residues.

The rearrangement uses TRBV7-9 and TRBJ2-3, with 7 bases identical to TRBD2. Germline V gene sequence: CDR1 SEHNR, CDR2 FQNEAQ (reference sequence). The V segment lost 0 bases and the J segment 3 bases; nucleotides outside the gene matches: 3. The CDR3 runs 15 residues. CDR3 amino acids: CASSLALAVTDTQYF. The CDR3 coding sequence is TGTGCCAGCAGCTTAGCTCTAGCGGTAACAGATACGCAGTATTTT.